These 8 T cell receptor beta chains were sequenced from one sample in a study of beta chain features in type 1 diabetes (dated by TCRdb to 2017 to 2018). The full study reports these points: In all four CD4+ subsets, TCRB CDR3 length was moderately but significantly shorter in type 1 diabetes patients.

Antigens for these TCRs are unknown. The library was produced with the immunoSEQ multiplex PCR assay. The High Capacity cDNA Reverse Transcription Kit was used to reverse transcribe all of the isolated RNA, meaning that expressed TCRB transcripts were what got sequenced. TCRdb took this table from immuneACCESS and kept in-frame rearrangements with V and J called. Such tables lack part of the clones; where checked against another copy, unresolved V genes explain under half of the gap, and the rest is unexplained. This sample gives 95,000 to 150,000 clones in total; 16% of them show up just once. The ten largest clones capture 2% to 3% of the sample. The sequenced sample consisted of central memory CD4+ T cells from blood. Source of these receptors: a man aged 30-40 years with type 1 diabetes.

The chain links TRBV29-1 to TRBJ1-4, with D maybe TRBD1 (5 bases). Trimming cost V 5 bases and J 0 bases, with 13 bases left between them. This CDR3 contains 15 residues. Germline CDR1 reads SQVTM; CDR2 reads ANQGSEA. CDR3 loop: CSVRGGLATNEKLFF. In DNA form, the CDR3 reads TGCAGCGTTCGGGGCGGACTTGCAACTAATGAAAAACTGTTTTTT.

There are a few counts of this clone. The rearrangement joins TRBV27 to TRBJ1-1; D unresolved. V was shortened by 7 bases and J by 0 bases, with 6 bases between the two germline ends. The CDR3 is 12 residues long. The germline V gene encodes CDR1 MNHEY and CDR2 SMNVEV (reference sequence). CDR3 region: CASKDLNTEAFF. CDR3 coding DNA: TGTGCCAGCAAGGATTTGAACACTGAAGCTTTCTTT.

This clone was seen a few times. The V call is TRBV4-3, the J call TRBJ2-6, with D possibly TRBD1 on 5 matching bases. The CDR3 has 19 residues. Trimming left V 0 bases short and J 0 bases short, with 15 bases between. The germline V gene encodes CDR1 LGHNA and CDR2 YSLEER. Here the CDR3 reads CASSQESGRASSGANVLTF. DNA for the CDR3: TGCGCCAGCAGCCAAGAGTCGGGCAGGGCCAGCTCTGGGGCCAACGTCCTGACTTTC.

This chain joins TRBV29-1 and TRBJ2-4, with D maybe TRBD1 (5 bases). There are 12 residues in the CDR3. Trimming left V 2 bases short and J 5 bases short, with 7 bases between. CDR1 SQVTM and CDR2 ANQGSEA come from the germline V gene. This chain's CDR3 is CSVEPTENIQYF. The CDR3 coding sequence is TGCAGCGTTGAACCGACAGAAAACATTCAGTACTTC.

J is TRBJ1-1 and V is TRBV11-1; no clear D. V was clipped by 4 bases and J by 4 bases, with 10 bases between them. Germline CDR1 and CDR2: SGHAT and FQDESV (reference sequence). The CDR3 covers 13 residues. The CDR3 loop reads CASSWGMGTEAFF. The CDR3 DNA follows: TGTGCCAGCAGCTGGGGAATGGGCACTGAAGCTTTCTTT. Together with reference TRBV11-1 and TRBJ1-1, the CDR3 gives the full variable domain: EAEVAQSPRYKITEKSQAVAFWCDPISGHATLYWYRQILGQGPELLVQFQDESVVDDSQLPKDRFSAERLKGVDSTLKIQPAELGDSAMYLCASSWGMGTEAFFGQGTRLTVV.

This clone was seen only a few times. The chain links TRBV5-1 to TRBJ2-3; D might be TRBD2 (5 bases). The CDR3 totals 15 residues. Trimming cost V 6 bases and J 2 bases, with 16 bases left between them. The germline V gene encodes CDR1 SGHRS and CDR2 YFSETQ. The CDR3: CASKEASATTDTQYF. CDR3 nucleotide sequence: TGCGCCAGCAAGGAGGCGTCGGCTACCACAGATACGCAGTATTTT.

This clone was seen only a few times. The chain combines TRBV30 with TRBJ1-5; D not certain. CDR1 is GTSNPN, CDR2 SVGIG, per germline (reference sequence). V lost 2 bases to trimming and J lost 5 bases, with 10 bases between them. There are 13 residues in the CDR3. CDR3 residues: CAWSSETDQPQHF. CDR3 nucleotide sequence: TGTGCCTGGAGTTCGGAGACCGATCAGCCCCAGCATTTT.

CDR3 nucleotides: TGTGCCAGCAGCTTATTGGAGGGGACAGCCTACGAGCAGTACTTC. Translated, it gives CASSLLEGTAYEQYF. This chain uses TRBV7-2 with TRBJ2-7; D is possibly TRBD1 (7 bases). CDR1 and CDR2 from the germline V gene are SGHTA and FQGNSA. This CDR3 region has 15 residues. V lost 2 bases and J lost 2, with 13 bases in between.